The 9 T cell receptor beta chains below come from one sample, sequenced in a study of cytomegalovirus exposure and HLA in healthy donors. Both 60 Vbeta primers and 13 Jbeta primers went into the PCR. Repertoires were generated with immunoSEQ multiplex PCR, while TCRdb's copy carries only in-frame clones and drops some. The sample has 200,000 or so clones, more than 70% seen once. Sequencing input: PBMCs. The source is a boy aged 5-17 years in good health and CMV-seronegative.

The V gene is TRBV30, the J gene TRBJ1-3; the match to TRBD1 covers 7 bases. Looked up from germline, CDR1 is GTSNPN and CDR2 is SVGIG (reference sequence). The V gene end was trimmed by 4 bases and the J gene end by 4 bases; junction bases not matched to a gene: 4. This CDR3 region has 13 residues. The CDR3 bases are TGTGCCTGGAACCCGGGACAGGGAAACACCATATATTTT. It encodes CAWNPGQGNTIYF.

This clone was seen a single time. The V gene is TRBV5-6, the J gene TRBJ2-5, with 9 bases identical to TRBD2. Germline-derived CDR1 and CDR2 are SGHDT and YYEEEE. The CDR3 loop spans 17 amino acids. The J segment lost 5 bases and the V segment lost 4 bases, leaving 15 bases of the junction unmatched. CDR3 DNA: TGTGCCAGCAGCCCAGAGGGGGCGGGGGGGCGCCGGGAGACCCAGTACTTC. Its protein is CASSPEGAGGRRETQYF.

J is TRBJ1-4 and V is TRBV9, with TRBD1 matching 8 bases. Germline V gene sequence: CDR1 SGDLS, CDR2 YYNGEE. The V and J ends lost 0 bases and 6 bases, in that order; junction bases with no gene match: 7. This CDR3 region has 16 residues. CDR3 protein: CASSVGPNRGDEKLFF. Here the CDR3 DNA reads TGTGCCAGCAGCGTAGGACCGAACAGGGGGGATGAAAAACTGTTTTTT.

CDR3 DNA sequence: TGTGCCAGTAGTATCAGGGCTAGCGGGGACCAAGAGACCCAGTACTTC. Its protein product is CASSIRASGDQETQYF. This chain joins TRBV19 and TRBJ2-5; 9 bases fit TRBD2. CDR3 size: 16 residues. Germline CDR1 and CDR2: LNHDA and SQIVND (reference sequence). V was pared by 3 bases and J by 0 bases, with 5 bases of the junction left unmatched.

J is TRBJ2-7 and V is TRBV7-2; 8 bases line up with TRBD1. V trimming: 5 bases; J trimming: 1 base; junction bases outside the gene matches: 4. The germline V gene encodes CDR1 SGHTA and CDR2 FQGNSA. The CDR3 has 14 residues. The CDR3 bases are TGTGCCAGCAGCGTACAGGGGGTTTCCTACGAGCAGTACTTC. It encodes CASSVQGVSYEQYF.

The V gene is TRBV27, the J gene TRBJ1-6, with 10 bases identical to TRBD1. CDR3 length: 17 residues. Germline V gene lookup returns CDR1 MNHEY and CDR2 SMNVEV (reference sequence). Germline trimming cut 3 bases from V and 5 bases from J; bases unmatched to any gene: 7. This CDR3 reads CASSFPRTGGHNSPLHF. The DNA of the CDR3 is TGTGCCAGCAGTTTTCCTCGGACAGGGGGACATAATTCACCCCTCCACTTT.

This rearrangement joins TRBV20-1 to TRBJ2-7; 8 positions match TRBD2. Looked up from germline, CDR1 is DFQATT and CDR2 is SNEGSKA (reference sequence). With 4 bases clipped from V and 4 bases from J, the junction kept 0 bases outside the gene matches. This CDR3 is 11 amino acids long. The CDR3 nucleotides read TGCAGTGCTACGGGAGGGTACGAGCAGTACTTC. It is translated as CSATGGYEQYF.

The chain uses TRBV5-6 and TRBJ1-4; D possibly corresponds to TRBD1 (5 bases). Looked up from germline, CDR1 is SGHDT and CDR2 is YYEEEE. The V and J ends lost 4 bases and 10 bases respectively, with 17 bases between them. This CDR3 region has 14 residues. The CDR3 coding sequence is TGTGCCAGCAGCGAACAGGTTAACTTTGGAAAACTGTTTTTT. Amino acid sequence: CASSEQVNFGKLFF.

This clone was recorded once. The chain employs TRBV19 and TRBJ1-1; D not resolved. V was cut by 10 bases and J by 0 bases, with 18 bases left in between. This CDR3 has 15 residues. Germline CDR1 and CDR2: LNHDA and SQIVND (reference sequence). CDR3 loop: CATTLEFNLNTEAFF. DNA of the CDR3: TGTGCCACCACCTTGGAGTTCAACTTGAACACTGAAGCTTTCTTT.